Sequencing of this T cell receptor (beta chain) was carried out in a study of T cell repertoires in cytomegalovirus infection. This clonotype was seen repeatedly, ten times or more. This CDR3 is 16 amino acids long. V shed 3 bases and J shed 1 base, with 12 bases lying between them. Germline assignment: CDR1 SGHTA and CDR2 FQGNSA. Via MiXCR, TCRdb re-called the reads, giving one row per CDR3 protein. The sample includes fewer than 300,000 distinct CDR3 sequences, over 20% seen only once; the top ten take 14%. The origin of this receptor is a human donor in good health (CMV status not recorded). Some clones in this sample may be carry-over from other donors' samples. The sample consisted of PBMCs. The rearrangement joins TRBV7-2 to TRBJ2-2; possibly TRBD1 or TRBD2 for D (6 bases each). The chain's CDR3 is CASSLEGHRNTGELFF. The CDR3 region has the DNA TGTGCCAGCAGCTTGGAGGGACACAGGAACACCGGGGAGCTGTTTTTT.